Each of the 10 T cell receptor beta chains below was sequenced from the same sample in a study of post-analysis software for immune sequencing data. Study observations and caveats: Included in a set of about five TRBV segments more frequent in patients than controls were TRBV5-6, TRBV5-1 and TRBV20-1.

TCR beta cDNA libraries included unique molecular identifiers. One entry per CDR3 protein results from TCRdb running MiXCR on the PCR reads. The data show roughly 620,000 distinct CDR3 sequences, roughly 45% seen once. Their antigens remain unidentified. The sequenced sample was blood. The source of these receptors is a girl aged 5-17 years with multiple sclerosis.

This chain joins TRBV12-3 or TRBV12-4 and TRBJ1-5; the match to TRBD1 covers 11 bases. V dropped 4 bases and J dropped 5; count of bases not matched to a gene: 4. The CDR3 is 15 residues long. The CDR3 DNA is TGTGCCAGCAGTTCCGGACAGGGGGCGGATCAGCCCCAGCATTTT. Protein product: CASSSGQGADQPQHF.

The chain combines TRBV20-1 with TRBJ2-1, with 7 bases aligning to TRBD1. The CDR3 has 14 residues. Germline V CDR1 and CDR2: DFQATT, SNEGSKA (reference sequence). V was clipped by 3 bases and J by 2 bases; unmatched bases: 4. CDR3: CSASDRDPYNEQFF. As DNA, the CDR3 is TGCAGTGCTAGTGACAGGGACCCCTACAATGAGCAGTTCTTC.

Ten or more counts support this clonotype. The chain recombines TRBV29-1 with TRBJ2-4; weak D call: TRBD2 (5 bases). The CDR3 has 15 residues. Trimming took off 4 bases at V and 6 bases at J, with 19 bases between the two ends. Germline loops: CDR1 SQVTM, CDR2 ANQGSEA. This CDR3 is CSVAAGLLERNIQYF. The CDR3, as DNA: TGCAGCGTTGCCGCGGGCCTCCTAGAGCGAAACATTCAGTACTTC.

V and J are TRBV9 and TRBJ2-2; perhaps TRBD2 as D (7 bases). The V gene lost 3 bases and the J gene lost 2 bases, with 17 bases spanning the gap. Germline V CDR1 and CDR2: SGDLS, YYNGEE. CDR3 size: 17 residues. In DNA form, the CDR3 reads TGTGCCAGCAGCGGATTTCCCGGCGGGGGCAACACCGGGGAGCTGTTTTTT. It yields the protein CASSGFPGGGNTGELFF.

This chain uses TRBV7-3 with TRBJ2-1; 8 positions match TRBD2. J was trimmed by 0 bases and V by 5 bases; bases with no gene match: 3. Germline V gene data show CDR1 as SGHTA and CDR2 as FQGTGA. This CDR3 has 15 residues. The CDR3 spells CASSGGLVSYNEQFF. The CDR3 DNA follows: TGTGCCAGCAGCGGGGGACTAGTCTCCTACAATGAGCAGTTCTTC.

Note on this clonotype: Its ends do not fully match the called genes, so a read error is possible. The CDR3 loop reads CSVDEGATYNGQFF. In nucleotides, the CDR3 is TGCAGCGTTGACGAGGGAGCTACCTACAATGGGCAGTTCTTC. The chain joins TRBV29-1 to TRBJ2-1, with a tentative D call TRBD2 (5 bases). The germline V gene has CDR1 SQVTM and CDR2 ANQGSEA. The CDR3 extends over 14 amino acids.

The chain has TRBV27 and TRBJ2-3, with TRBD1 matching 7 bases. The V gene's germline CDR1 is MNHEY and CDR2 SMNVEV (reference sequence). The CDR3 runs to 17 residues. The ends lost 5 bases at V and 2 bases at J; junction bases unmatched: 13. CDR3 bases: TGTGCCAGCAGTGGCCATACCGACAGGGACAACACAGATACGCAGTATTTT. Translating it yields CASSGHTDRDNTDTQYF.

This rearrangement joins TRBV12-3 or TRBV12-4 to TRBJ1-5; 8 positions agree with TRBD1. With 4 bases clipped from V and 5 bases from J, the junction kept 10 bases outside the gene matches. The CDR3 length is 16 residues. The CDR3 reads CASSSRPGQEDQPQHF. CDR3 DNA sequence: TGTGCCAGCAGTTCCCGACCGGGACAGGAGGATCAGCCCCAGCATTTT.

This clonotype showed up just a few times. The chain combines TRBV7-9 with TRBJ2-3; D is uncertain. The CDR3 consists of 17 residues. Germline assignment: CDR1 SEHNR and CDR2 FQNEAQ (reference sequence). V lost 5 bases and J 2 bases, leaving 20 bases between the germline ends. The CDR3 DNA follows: TGTGCCAGCAGCACCAATCAGGACGACAACCCCACAGATACGCAGTATTTT. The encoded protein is CASSTNQDDNPTDTQYF. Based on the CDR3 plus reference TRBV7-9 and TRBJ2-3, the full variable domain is DTGVSQNPRHKITKRGQNVTFRCDPISEHNRLYWYRQTLGQGPEFLTYFQNEAQLEKSRLLSDRFSAERPKGSFSTLEIQRTEQGDSAMYLCASSTNQDDNPTDTQYFGPGTRLTVL.

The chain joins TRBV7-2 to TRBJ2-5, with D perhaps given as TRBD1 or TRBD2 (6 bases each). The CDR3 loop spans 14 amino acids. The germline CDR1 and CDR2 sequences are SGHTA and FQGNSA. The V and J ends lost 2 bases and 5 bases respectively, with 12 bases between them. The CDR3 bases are TGTGCCAGCAGCTTACGGAGAGGGGGGGAGACCCAGTACTTC. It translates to CASSLRRGGETQYF.